This TCR beta chain was observed in a study of cytomegalovirus exposure and HLA in healthy donors. CDR3 length: 14 amino acids. CDR1 is SEHNR, CDR2 FQNEAQ, per germline (reference sequence). With 4 bases clipped from V and 8 bases from J, the junction kept 8 bases outside the gene matches. The study ran its PCR with 60 Vbeta and 13 Jbeta primers. TCRdb's copy holds only in-frame clones and misses some; the assay was immunoSEQ multiplex PCR. The repertoire holds more than 90,000 clones, roughly three quarters seen once, with 3.5% to 5% in the top ten. The receptor was derived from a man aged 40-50 years in good health and CMV-seronegative. The source material was PBMCs. The chain joins TRBV7-9 to TRBJ1-5; 7 bases agree with TRBD1. Here the CDR3 reads CASSSQGGEEPQHF. CDR3 in DNA: TGTGCCAGCAGCTCCCAGGGGGGTGAGGAGCCCCAGCATTTT.